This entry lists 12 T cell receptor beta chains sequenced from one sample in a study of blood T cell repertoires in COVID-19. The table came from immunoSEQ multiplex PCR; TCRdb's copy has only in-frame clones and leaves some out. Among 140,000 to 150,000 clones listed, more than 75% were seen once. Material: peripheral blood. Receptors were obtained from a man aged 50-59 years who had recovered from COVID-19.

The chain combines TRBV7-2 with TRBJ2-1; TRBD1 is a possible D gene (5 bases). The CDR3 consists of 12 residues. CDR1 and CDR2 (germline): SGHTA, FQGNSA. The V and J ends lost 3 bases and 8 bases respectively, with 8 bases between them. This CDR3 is CASSFGAHEQFF. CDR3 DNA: TGTGCCAGCAGCTTTGGGGCGCATGAGCAGTTCTTC.

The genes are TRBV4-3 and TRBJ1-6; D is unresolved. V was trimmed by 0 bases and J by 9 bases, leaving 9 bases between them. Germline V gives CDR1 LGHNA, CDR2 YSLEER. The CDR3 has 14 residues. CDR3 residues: CASSQDRGVSPLHF. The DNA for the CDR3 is TGCGCCAGCAGCCAAGATCGTGGAGTTTCACCCCTCCACTTT.

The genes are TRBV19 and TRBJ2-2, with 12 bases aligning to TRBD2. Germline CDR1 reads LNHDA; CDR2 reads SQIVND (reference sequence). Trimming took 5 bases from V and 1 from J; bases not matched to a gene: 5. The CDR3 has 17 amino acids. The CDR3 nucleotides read TGTGCCAGTAGTTCGAGGACTAGCGGGGTGAACACCGGGGAGCTGTTTTTT. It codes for CASSSRTSGVNTGELFF.

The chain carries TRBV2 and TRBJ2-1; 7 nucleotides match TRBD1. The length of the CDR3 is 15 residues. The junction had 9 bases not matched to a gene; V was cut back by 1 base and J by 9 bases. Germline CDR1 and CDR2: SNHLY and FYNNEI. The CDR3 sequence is CASSEEGQSKSEQFF. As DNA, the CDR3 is TGTGCCAGCAGTGAAGAGGGACAGTCCAAATCTGAGCAGTTCTTC.

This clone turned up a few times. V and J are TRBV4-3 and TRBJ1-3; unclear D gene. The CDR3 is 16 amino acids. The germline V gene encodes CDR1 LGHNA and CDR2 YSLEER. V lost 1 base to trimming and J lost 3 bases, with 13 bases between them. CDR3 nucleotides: TGCGCCAGCAGCCAAGGGTCGGGGATAGATGGAAACACCATATATTTT. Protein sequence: CASSQGSGIDGNTIYF.

DNA for the CDR3: TGCAGCGCCGACAGGGCGGGCAAAGAGACCCAGTACTTC. As protein: CSADRAGKETQYF. The V gene is TRBV29-1, the J gene TRBJ2-5; 7 bases align to TRBD1. Germline CDR1 and CDR2: SQVTM and ANQGSEA. The CDR3 has 13 amino acids. Unmatched junction bases numbered 8, after V lost 7 bases and J lost 3 bases.

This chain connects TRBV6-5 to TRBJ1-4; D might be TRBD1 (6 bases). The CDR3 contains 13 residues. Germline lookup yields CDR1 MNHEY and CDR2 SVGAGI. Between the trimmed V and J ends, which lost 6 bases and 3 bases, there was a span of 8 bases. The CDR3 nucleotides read TGTGCCAGCAGGCAGGGGCCTAATGAAAAACTGTTTTTT. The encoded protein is CASRQGPNEKLFF.

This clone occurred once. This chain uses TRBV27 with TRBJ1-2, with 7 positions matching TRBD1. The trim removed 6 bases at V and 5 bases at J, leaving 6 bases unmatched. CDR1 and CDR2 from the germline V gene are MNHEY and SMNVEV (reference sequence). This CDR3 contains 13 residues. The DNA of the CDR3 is TGTGCCAGCAGCCCCGGGACAGAGTATGGCTACACCTTC. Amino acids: CASSPGTEYGYTF.

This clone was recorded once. The CDR3 sequence: CASSVRDSLQAFF. Written as DNA, the CDR3 is TGTGCCAGTAGTGTTCGGGACTCCTTACAAGCTTTCTTT. V gene TRBV19 combines with J gene TRBJ1-1; maybe TRBD1 (5 bases). Trimming removed 5 bases at V and 9 bases at J, with 16 bases between. This CDR3 comprises 13 residues. Germline CDR1 is LNHDA and CDR2 is SQIVND (reference sequence).

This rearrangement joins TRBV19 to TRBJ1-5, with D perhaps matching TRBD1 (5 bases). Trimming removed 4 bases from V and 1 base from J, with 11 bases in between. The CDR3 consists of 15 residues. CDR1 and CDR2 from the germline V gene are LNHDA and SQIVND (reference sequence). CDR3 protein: CASSSTGGSNQPQHF. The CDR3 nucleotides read TGTGCCAGTAGTAGCACTGGGGGGAGCAATCAGCCCCAGCATTTT.

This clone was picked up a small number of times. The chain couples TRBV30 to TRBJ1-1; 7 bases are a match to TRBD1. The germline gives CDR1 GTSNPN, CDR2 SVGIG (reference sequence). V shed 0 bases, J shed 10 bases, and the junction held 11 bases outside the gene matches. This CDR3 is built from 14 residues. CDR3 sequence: CAWSVTSGGTRAFF. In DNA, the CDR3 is TGTGCCTGGAGTGTCACCTCAGGGGGTACAAGAGCTTTCTTT.

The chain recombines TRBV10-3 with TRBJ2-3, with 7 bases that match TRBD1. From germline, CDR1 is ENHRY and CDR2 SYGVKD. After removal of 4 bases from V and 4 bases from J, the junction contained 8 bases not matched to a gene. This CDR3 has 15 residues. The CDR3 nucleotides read TGTGCCATCAGTGGGTTGGAGACAGGGCCAGATACGCAGTATTTT. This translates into CAISGLETGPDTQYF.